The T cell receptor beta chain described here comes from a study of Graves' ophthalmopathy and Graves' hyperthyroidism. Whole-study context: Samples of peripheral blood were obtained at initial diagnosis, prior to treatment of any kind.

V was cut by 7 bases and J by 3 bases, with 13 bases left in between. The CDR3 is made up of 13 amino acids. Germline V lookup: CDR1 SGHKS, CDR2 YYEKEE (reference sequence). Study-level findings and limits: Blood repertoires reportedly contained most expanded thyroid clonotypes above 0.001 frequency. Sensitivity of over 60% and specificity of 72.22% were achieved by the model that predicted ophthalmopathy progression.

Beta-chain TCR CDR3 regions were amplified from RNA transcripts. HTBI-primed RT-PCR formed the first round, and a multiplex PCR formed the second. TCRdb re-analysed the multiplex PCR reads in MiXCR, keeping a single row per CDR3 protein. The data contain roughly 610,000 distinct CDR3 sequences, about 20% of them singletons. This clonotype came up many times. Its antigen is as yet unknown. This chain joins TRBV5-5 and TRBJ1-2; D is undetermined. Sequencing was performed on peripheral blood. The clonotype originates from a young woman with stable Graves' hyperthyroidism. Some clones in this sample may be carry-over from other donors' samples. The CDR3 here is CASRGKNHYGYTF. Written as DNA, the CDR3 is TGTGCCAGCCGAGGGAAGAATCACTATGGCTACACCTTC. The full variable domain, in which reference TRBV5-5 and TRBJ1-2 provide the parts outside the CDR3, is DAGVTQSPTHLIKTRGQQVTLRCSPISGHKSVSWYQQVLGQGPQFIFQYYEKEERGRGNFPDRFSARQFPNYSSELNVNALLLGDSALYLCASRGKNHYGYTFGSGTRLTVV.